The 7 T cell receptor beta chains reported below all come from one sample, sequenced in a study of cytomegalovirus exposure and HLA in healthy donors. Both 60 Vbeta primers and 13 Jbeta primers went into the PCR. Assay used: immunoSEQ multiplex PCR; TCRdb lists only in-frame clones, some missing. Recorded for this sample: 130,000 to 150,000 clones. Sequenced input: PBMCs. The receptors were gathered from a woman between 45 and 65 years old in good health and CMV-seronegative.

This chain uses TRBV13 with TRBJ1-2; D is uncertain. The CDR3 contains 12 residues. V lost 6 bases and J 4 bases, leaving 9 bases between the germline ends. Germline lookup yields CDR1 PRHDT and CDR2 FYEKMQ (reference sequence). The CDR3 here is CASSSTSYGYTF. The CDR3, as DNA: TGTGCCAGCAGTTCGACAAGCTATGGCTACACCTTC.

The rearrangement links TRBV9 to TRBJ2-3; D perhaps matches TRBD2 (5 bases). Trimming removed 3 bases from V and 0 bases from J, with 11 bases in between. The CDR3 loop spans 15 amino acids. From germline, CDR1 is SGDLS and CDR2 YYNGEE. The CDR3 DNA sequence: TGTGCCAGCAGCGCTCTAGCAGCAAGCACAGATACGCAGTATTTT. This gives the protein CASSALAASTDTQYF.

Regarding this clone: Other DNA sequences of this sample code for an identical CDR3. The genes are TRBV5-4 and TRBJ2-7, with 8 bases aligning to TRBD1. CDR1 is SGHNT, CDR2 YYREEE, per germline (reference sequence). The junction had 2 bases not matched to a gene; V was cut back by 1 base and J by 2 bases. This CDR3 has 14 residues. CDR3 sequence reads: CASSLRQGTYEQYF. Here the CDR3 DNA reads TGTGCCAGCAGCTTGAGACAGGGGACCTACGAGCAGTACTTC.

The chain couples TRBV7-3 to TRBJ1-3, with D possibly matching TRBD1 (5 bases). V was trimmed by 5 bases and J by 2 bases, leaving 10 bases between them. The CDR3 extends over 14 amino acids. Germline V gives CDR1 SGHTA, CDR2 FQGTGA. In nucleotides, the CDR3 is TGTGCCAGCAGCCCCCAGGGCGCTGGAAACACCATATATTTT. Its protein is CASSPQGAGNTIYF.

The V and J genes are TRBV30 and TRBJ1-2, with 8 bases lining up with TRBD1. Unmatched junction bases numbered 11, after V lost 3 bases and J lost 8 bases. This CDR3 has 14 residues. The germline V gene encodes CDR1 GTSNPN and CDR2 SVGIG (reference sequence). The CDR3 nucleotides are TGTGCCTGGAGCCACGGGACAGGTGCACGCGGCTACACCTTC. Residues: CAWSHGTGARGYTF.

The J gene is TRBJ1-2, the V gene TRBV7-2; 8 bases map to TRBD1. The ends lost 5 bases at V and 8 bases at J; junction bases unmatched: 16. The CDR3 length is 16 residues. Germline CDR1 reads SGHTA; CDR2 reads FQGNSA. The CDR3: CASSLRGQGEAGGYTF. CDR3 DNA: TGTGCCAGCAGCCTCAGGGGGCAGGGGGAGGCTGGAGGCTACACCTTC.

The chain is built from TRBV19 and TRBJ1-2; D remains unclear. CDR3 length: 13 residues. Between the trimmed V and J ends, which lost 5 bases and 5 bases, there was a span of 12 bases. Germline CDR1 reads LNHDA; CDR2 reads SQIVND (reference sequence). CDR3 coding DNA: TGTGCCAGTAGTCTCCCTCCCGGGTATGGCTACACCTTC. Translation gives CASSLPPGYGYTF.